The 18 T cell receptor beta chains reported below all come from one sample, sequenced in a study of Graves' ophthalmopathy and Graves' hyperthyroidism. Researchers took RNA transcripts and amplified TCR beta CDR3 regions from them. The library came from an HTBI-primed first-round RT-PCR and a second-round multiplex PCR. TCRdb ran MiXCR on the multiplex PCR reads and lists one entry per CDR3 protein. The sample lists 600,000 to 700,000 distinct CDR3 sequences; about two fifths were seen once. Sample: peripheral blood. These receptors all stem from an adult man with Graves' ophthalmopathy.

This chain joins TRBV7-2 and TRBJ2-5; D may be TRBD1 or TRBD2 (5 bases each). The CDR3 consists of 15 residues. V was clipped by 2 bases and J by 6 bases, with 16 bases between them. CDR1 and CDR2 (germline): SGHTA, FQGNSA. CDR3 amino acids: CASSLSMGVLKTQYF. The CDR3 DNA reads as TGTGCCAGCAGCTTAAGCATGGGGGTCCTGAAGACCCAGTACTTC.

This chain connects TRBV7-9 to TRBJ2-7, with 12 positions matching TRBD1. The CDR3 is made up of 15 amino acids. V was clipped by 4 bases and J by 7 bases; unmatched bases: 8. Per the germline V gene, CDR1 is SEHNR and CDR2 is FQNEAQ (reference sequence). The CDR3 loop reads CASSSPGQGAREQYF. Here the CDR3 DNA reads TGTGCCAGCAGCTCGCCGGGACAGGGGGCGCGGGAGCAGTACTTC.

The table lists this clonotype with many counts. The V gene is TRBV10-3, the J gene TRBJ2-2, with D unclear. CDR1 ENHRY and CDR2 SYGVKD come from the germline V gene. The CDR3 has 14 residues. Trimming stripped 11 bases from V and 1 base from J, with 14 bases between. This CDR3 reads CAPRSFGNTGELFF. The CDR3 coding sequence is TGTGCCCCGCGTTCATTTGGGAACACCGGGGAGCTGTTTTTT.

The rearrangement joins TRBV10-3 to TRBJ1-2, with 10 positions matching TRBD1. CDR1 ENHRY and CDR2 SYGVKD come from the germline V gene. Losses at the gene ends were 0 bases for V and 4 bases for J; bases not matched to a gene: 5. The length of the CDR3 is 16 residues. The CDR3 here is CAISESAGQGSYGYTF. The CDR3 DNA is TGTGCCATCAGTGAGTCTGCGGGACAGGGGTCCTATGGCTACACCTTC.

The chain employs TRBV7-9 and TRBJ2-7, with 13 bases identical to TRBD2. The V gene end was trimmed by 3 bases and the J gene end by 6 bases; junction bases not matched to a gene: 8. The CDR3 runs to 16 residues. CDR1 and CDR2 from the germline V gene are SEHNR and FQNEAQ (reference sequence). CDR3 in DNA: TGTGCCAGCAGCTTTAGCCGGACTAGCGGGAGAAGCGAGCAGTACTTC. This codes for CASSFSRTSGRSEQYF.

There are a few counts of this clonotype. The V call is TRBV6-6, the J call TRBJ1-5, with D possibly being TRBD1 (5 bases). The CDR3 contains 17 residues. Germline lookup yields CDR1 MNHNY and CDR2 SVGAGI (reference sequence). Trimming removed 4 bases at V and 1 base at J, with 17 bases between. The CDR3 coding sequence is TGTGCCAGCAGTTCATATTCCGGGACCGGGAGCAATCAGCCCCAGCATTTT. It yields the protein CASSSYSGTGSNQPQHF.

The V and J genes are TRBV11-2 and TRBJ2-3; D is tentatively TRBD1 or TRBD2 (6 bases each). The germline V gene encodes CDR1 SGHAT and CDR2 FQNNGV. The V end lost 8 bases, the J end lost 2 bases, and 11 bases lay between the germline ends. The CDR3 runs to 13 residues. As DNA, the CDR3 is TGTGCCAGCTTCGGGGGCCACACAGATACGCAGTATTTT. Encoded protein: CASFGGHTDTQYF.

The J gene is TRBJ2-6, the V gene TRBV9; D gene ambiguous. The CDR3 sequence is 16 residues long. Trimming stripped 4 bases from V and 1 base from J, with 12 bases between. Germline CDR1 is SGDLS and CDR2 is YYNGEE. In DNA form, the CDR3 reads TGTGCCAGCAGCTCGCCCCACATGTCTGGGGCCAACGTCCTGACTTTC. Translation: CASSSPHMSGANVLTF.

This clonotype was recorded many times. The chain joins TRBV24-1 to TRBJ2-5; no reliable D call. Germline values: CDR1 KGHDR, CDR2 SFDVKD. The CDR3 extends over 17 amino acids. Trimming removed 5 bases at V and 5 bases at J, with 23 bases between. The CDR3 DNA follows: TGTGCCACCAGTGCCCTCCCGGCCTCAGGAGAAGGGGAGACCCAGTACTTC. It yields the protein CATSALPASGEGETQYF.

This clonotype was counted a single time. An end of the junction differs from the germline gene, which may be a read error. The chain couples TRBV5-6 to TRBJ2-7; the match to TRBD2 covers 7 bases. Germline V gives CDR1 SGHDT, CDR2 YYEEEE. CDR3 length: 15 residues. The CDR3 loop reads CTSSPQEVGGIEQYF. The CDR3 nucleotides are TGTACCAGCAGCCCTCAGGAGGTGGGAGGGATCGAGCAGTACTTC.

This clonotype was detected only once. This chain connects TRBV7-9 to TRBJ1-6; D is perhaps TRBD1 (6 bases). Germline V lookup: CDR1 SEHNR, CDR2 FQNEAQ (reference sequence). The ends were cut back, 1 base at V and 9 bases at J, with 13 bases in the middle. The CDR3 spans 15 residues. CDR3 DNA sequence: TGTGCCAGCAGCTTAGGGCAGGGGTCCGGTTCACCCCTCCACTTT. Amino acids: CASSLGQGSGSPLHF.

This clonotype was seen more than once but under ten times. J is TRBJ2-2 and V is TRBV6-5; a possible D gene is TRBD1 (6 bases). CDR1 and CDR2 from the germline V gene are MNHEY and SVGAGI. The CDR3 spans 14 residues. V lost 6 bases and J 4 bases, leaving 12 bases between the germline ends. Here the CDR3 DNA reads TGTGCCAGCAGACAGGGAACGATCACCGGGGAGCTGTTTTTT. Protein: CASRQGTITGELFF.

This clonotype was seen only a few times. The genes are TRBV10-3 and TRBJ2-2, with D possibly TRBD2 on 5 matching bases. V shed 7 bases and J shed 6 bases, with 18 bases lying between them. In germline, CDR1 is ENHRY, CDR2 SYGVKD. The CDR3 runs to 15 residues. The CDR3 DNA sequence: TGTGCCATCACCCCTGGGCCACTAGTCCCCGGGGAGCTGTTTTTT. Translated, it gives CAITPGPLVPGELFF.

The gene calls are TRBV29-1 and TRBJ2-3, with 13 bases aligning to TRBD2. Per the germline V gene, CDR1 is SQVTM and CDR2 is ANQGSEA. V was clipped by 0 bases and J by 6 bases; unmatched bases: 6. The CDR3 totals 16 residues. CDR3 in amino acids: CSVEDGTSGGADTQYF. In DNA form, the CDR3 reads TGCAGCGTTGAAGATGGCACTAGCGGGGGGGCGGATACGCAGTATTTT.

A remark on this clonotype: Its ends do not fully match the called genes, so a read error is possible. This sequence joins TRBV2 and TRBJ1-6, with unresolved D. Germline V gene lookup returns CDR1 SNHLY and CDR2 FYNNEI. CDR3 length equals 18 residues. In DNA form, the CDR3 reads TGTGCCAGCAGCGAAGTGGTCTTTAATGGAGGGCCAAATTCACTCCTCCACTTT. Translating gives CASSEVVFNGGPNSLLHF.

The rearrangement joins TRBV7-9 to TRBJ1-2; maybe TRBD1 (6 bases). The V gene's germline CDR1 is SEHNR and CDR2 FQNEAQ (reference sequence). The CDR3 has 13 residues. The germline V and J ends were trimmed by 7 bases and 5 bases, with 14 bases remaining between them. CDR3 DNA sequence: TGTGCCAGCACCCCGACAGGAGGATATGGCTACACCTTC. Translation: CASTPTGGYGYTF.

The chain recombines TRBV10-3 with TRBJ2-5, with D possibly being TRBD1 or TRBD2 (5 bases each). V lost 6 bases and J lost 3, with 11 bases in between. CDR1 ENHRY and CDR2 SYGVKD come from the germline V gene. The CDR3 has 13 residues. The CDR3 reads CAISGVGEETQYF. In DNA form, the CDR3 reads TGTGCCATCAGCGGGGTAGGGGAAGAGACCCAGTACTTC.

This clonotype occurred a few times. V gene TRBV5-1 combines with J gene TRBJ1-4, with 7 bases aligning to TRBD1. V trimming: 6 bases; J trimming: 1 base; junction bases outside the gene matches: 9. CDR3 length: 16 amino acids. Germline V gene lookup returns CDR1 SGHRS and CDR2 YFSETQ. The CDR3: CASKYRTGVTNEKLFF. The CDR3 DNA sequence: TGCGCCAGCAAATACCGCACAGGGGTAACTAATGAAAAACTGTTTTTT.